This T cell receptor (beta chain) was captured in a study of blood T cell repertoires in COVID-19. Background on the study: Samples taken during acute and convalescent COVID-19 were collected in the United States, Italy and Spain.

TCRdb keeps only in-frame clones here, not all; method: immunoSEQ multiplex PCR. The table lists about 150,000 clones, 83% of them singletons. The table lists this clone with a few counts. This CDR3 has 13 amino acids. The V end lost 5 bases, the J end lost 8 bases, and 15 bases lay between the germline ends. Germline CDR1 and CDR2: LNHDA and SQIVND (reference sequence). The sequenced sample consisted of peripheral blood. This chain joins TRBV19 and TRBJ1-2; no reliable D call. The sequence was collected from a woman aged 55-69 years with COVID-19, enrolled during active disease. Written as DNA, the CDR3 is TGTGCCAGTAGTGAACCCCCTCCTCGGGGCTACACCTTC. As protein: CASSEPPPRGYTF.